The 10 T cell receptor beta chains below all came from one sample that was sequenced in a study of T cell responses to AZD1222 COVID-19 vaccine (dated by TCRdb to the early 2020s). The time point label, as the study defines it: baseline before first vaccination. Reading the label with the study, this specimen's treatment or condition is: meningococcal conjugate vaccine given as trial control. Library method: the immunoSEQ multiplex PCR assay. The clones in this table, taken by TCRdb from immuneACCESS, are in-frame only. Not every clone is retained; where verified, under half of the shortfall comes from an unresolved V gene, and the cause of the rest is unknown. Across this sample there are about 66,000 clones, with 75% to 85% seen only once. The ten biggest clones cover approximately 23% of the sample. The sequencing used peripheral blood, collected on day 0 of MenACWY control vaccination. These receptors were obtained from an adult in good health.

The rearrangement joins TRBV28 to TRBJ1-1; no clear D gene. The CDR3 is 13 residues long. Trimming took 6 bases from V and 10 from J, leaving 18 bases between them. Per germline, CDR1 MDHEN and CDR2 SYDVKM. CDR3: CASSPPIVWGAFF. The CDR3 nucleotides read TGTGCCAGCAGCCCGCCGATCGTTTGGGGAGCTTTCTTT.

V gene TRBV5-6 combines with J gene TRBJ2-3; D tentatively reads TRBD1 or TRBD2 (5 bases each). Germline V gene sequence: CDR1 SGHDT, CDR2 YYEEEE. The CDR3 totals 17 residues. V was cut by 1 base and J by 2 bases, with 17 bases left in between. The CDR3 sequence: CASSLLKYGTYTDTQYF. The CDR3 DNA sequence: TGTGCCAGCAGCTTGTTAAAATATGGGACCTACACAGATACGCAGTATTTT.

The chain couples TRBV19 to TRBJ1-6; possible D gene TRBD1, 5 bases. Germline CDR1 is LNHDA and CDR2 is SQIVND (reference sequence). The V end was cut by 4 bases, the J end by 4 bases, with 14 bases between. CDR3 size: 16 residues. This chain's CDR3 is CASSRDGLGYNSPLHF. The CDR3 coding sequence is TGTGCCAGTAGTAGGGACGGATTAGGATATAATTCACCCCTCCACTTT. The whole variable domain, filled in from reference TRBV19 and TRBJ1-6, reads DGGITQSPKYLFRKEGQNVTLSCEQNLNHDAMYWYRQDPGQGLRLIYYSQIVNDFQKGDIAEGYSVSREKKESFPLTVTSAQKNPTAFYLCASSRDGLGYNSPLHFGNGTRLTVT.

J is TRBJ1-1 and V is TRBV6-6; possibly TRBD1 for D (5 bases). Trimming cost V 2 bases and J 10 bases, with 11 bases left between them. This CDR3 is built from 12 residues. Looked up from germline, CDR1 is MNHNY and CDR2 is SVGAGI (reference sequence). The CDR3: CASSYGGGGAFF. Here the CDR3 DNA reads TGTGCCAGCAGTTACGGGGGGGGAGGAGCTTTCTTT.

This clone was found once. The chain is built from TRBV5-4 and TRBJ2-7; 7 bases align to TRBD1. Germline CDR1 is SGHNT and CDR2 is YYREEE (reference sequence). Trimming cost V 0 bases and J 7 bases; bases outside gene matches: 4. CDR3 length: 13 amino acids. In nucleotides, the CDR3 is TGTGCCAGCAGCTTGGTAGGGGGCCGGGAGCAGTACTTC. It is translated as CASSLVGGREQYF.

V usage is TRBV5-4 and J usage is TRBJ1-4, with a tentative D call TRBD1 (5 bases). Looked up from germline, CDR1 is SGHNT and CDR2 is YYREEE (reference sequence). This CDR3 contains 13 residues. Trimming removed 4 bases from V and 6 bases from J, with 10 bases in between. The CDR3 sequence is CASSSPGDEKLFF. The CDR3 bases are TGTGCCAGCAGCAGTCCGGGGGATGAAAAACTGTTTTTT.

The V call is TRBV20-1, the J call TRBJ2-4, with unresolved D. The germline V and J ends were trimmed by 3 bases and 1 base, with 13 bases remaining between them. CDR1 is DFQATT, CDR2 SNEGSKA, per germline (reference sequence). There are 15 residues in the CDR3. CDR3 loop: CSASFVGWAKNIQYF. The DNA for the CDR3 is TGCAGTGCTAGTTTTGTTGGGTGGGCCAAAAACATTCAGTACTTC.

CDR3 in DNA: TGTGCCAGCAGGTTCCACTCTGGAAACACCATATATTTT. Protein product: CASRFHSGNTIYF. The rearrangement links TRBV12-3 or TRBV12-4 to TRBJ1-3; D is undetermined. Trimming cost V 6 bases and J 0 bases, with 6 bases left between them. CDR3 length: 13 amino acids.

The gene calls are TRBV28 and TRBJ2-3, with 14 nucleotides matching TRBD2. Germline CDR1 MDHEN, CDR2 SYDVKM. Trimming cost V 5 bases and J 6 bases; bases outside gene matches: 13. The CDR3 is made up of 18 amino acids. DNA of the CDR3: TGTGCCAGCAGTCCAATCCCGGGACTAGCGGGAGATCCTGATACGCAGTATTTT. Translation: CASSPIPGLAGDPDTQYF.

The chain combines TRBV29-1 with TRBJ2-7; TRBD1 aligns across 7 bases. With V trimmed by 7 bases and J by 2 bases, 5 bases remained unmatched. The CDR3 covers 12 residues. CDR1 and CDR2 from the germline V gene are SQVTM and ANQGSEA. CDR3 amino acids: CSARTGPYEQYF. The CDR3 DNA sequence: TGCAGCGCCAGGACAGGTCCCTACGAGCAGTACTTC.